This TCR beta chain was sequenced for a study of T cell responses to AZD1222 COVID-19 vaccine. Regarding the study as a whole: The CD4 TCRs associated with vaccination extended across spike and predominated at 160-218 and 743-854. Of spike-specific TCRs, nearly half reportedly target regions left unmutated in variants.

The CDR3 consists of 12 residues. Trimming pared 5 bases from V and 6 bases from J, leaving 10 bases between. Looked up from germline, CDR1 is KGHSH and CDR2 is LQKENI. As for this clone: What it recognizes is unknown.

Assay: immunoSEQ multiplex PCR; the TCRdb copy retains only in-frame clones and omits some. The top ten clones hold roughly 9.7% of a sample with about 150,000 clones, about nine tenths of them seen once. This chain connects TRBV18 to TRBJ1-2, with D tentatively TRBD1 (5 bases). This receptor was taken from an adult who received the AZD1222 COVID-19 vaccine. The sequenced sample was peripheral blood, obtained 28 days after the second AZD1222 dose. The CDR3 is CASSRDRDGYTF. CDR3 coding DNA: TGTGCCAGCTCAAGGGACCGGGATGGCTACACCTTC.